A selection of T cell receptor beta chains follows, all from one sample in a study of early T cells in non-severe SARS-CoV-2 infection. TCRdb independently ran MiXCR on the 5' RACE reads; one entry per CDR3 protein. There are 50,000 to 70,000 distinct CDR3 sequences in the sample; about 15% occur only once, and approximately 11% lies in the top ten. The material was whole blood, obtained at baseline. The receptors were gathered from an adult who was a healthcare worker with PCR-confirmed SARS-CoV-2 infection or an uninfected control (not recorded which). Each CDR3 is given with its conserved first and last residue. The D gene is left open where the match is weak. Not all rows give a size; the values are once, few, many and, for expanded clones, a class.

J gene,D gene,clone size,V gene,CDR3 protein,CDR3 DNA
TRBJ2-7,TRBD1,few,TRBV20-1,CSAREWQGAYEQYF,TGCAGTGCTAGAGAGTGGCAGGGGGCCTACGAGCAGTACTTC
TRBJ1-5,-,many,TRBV7-9,CASSVDIKPQHF,TGTGCCAGCAGCGTCGATATCAAGCCCCAGCATTTT
TRBJ2-5,-,few,TRBV3-1,CASSLQWGDPQETQYF,TGTGCCAGCAGCCTTCAATGGGGCGATCCCCAAGAGACCCAGTACTTC
TRBJ2-5,-,few,TRBV2,CASMGAGVLQETQYF,TGTGCCAGCATGGGGGCAGGGGTACTCCAAGAGACCCAGTACTTC
TRBJ2-1,-,-,TRBV5-1,CASRAPGANEQFF,TGCGCCAGCAGGGCCCCGGGAGCCAATGAGCAGTTCTTC
TRBJ1-2,-,few,TRBV9,CASSGRDGYGYTF,TGTGCCAGCAGCGGACGGGATGGATATGGCTACACCTTC
TRBJ1-4,-,-,TRBV6-1,CASRETEKLFF,TGTGCCAGCAGGGAGACGGAGAAACTGTTTTTT
TRBJ2-2,TRBD1,-,TRBV2,CASRLDREAGELFF,TGTGCCAGCAGGCTGGACAGGGAGGCGGGGGAGCTGTTTTTT
TRBJ1-4,TRBD1,few,TRBV6-6,CASRTGGVEKLFF,TGTGCCAGCAGGACAGGGGGTGTAGAAAAACTGTTTTTT
TRBJ1-6,-,-,TRBV3-1,CASSPQEYSPLHF,TGTGCCAGCAGCCCACAGGAATATTCACCCCTCCACTTT
TRBJ1-2,-,few,TRBV29-1,CSVDEGQSYGYTF,TGCAGCGTTGATGAAGGACAAAGCTATGGCTACACCTTC
TRBJ1-2,-,few,TRBV10-3,CAISGGANYGYTF,TGTGCCATCAGTGGTGGAGCTAACTATGGCTACACCTTC
TRBJ2-1,-,many,TRBV7-9,CASSLGRQDNEQFF,TGTGCCAGCAGCTTAGGTCGACAGGACAATGAGCAGTTCTTC
TRBJ2-1,-,-,TRBV5-6,CASSRTTQVSYNEQFF,TGTGCCAGCAGCCGGACAACCCAGGTATCCTACAATGAGCAGTTCTTC